One and the same sample provided the 15 T cell receptor beta chains below, sequenced in a study of graft-versus-host responses after intestinal transplantation. These receptors' antigens are unknown. The repertoire was sequenced with immunoSEQ multiplex PCR; TCRdb's copy has only in-frame clones and lacks some. The sample holds roughly 110,000 clones; 80% to 90% are singletons and the top ten take around 0.73%. The sequencing here drew on unstimulated CD4+ T cells sorted from spleen or lymph node cells, taken before transplant. The origin of the receptors is a human donor who was the organ donor for an intestinal transplant.

The chain carries TRBV4-1 and TRBJ1-1, with a weak D call TRBD1 (5 bases). This CDR3 spans 17 amino acids. CDR1 is MGHRA, CDR2 YSYEKL, per germline. Trimming shortened V by 4 bases and J by 2 bases, and 20 bases separated the two germline ends. The DNA of the CDR3 is TGCGCCAGCAGCCTAGGCCCCCAGGGAAGGGGAAACACTGAAGCTTTCTTT. As protein: CASSLGPQGRGNTEAFF.

This clone was found a few times. The V gene is TRBV5-6, the J gene TRBJ2-4, with D perhaps TRBD1 (6 bases). V was clipped by 4 bases and J by 9 bases, with 14 bases between them. This CDR3 region has 13 residues. Germline V gives CDR1 SGHDT, CDR2 YYEEEE. The CDR3 sequence: CASSRQGQGIQYF. CDR3 nucleotides: TGTGCCAGCAGCCGGCAGGGGCAGGGCATTCAGTACTTC.

Written as DNA, the CDR3 is TGTGCCAGTAGCGTAGATCACGGCCGGCGGTGGGATGAGCAGTTCTTC. It translates to CASSVDHGRRWDEQFF. V is TRBV19 and J is TRBJ2-1, with D uncertain. The germline CDR1 and CDR2 sequences are LNHDA and SQIVND (reference sequence). Trimming stripped 6 bases from V and 8 bases from J, with 23 bases between. This CDR3 is built from 16 residues. The full variable domain, with the rest looked up from reference TRBV19 and TRBJ2-1, is DGGITQSPKYLFRKEGQNVTLSCEQNLNHDAMYWYRQDPGQGLRLIYYSQIVNDFQKGDIAEGYSVSREKKESFPLTVTSAQKNPTAFYLCASSVDHGRRWDEQFFGPGTRLTVL.

This chain links TRBV19 with TRBJ1-2, with 10 positions matching TRBD1. The V and J ends lost 7 bases and 5 bases, in that order; junction bases with no gene match: 4. CDR1 is LNHDA and CDR2 is SQIVND in the germline V gene (reference sequence). This CDR3 is 13 amino acids long. The CDR3 DNA is TGTGCCAGTACCTCGGGACAGGGGTATGGCTACACCTTC. Amino acids: CASTSGQGYGYTF.

The chain joins TRBV7-2 to TRBJ2-7; D is perhaps TRBD1 (5 bases). Trimming stripped 5 bases from V and 0 bases from J, with 11 bases between. CDR1 is SGHTA, CDR2 FQGNSA, per germline. CDR3 length: 14 amino acids. CDR3 sequence (DNA): TGTGCCAGCAGCCAACAGGTGGTCTCCTACGAGCAGTACTTC. Its translation is CASSQQVVSYEQYF.

The V and J genes are TRBV5-1 and TRBJ1-5, with 8 bases matching TRBD1. The CDR3 loop spans 15 amino acids. The V gene's germline CDR1 is SGHRS and CDR2 YFSETQ. The V and J ends lost 1 base and 0 bases, in that order; junction bases with no gene match: 0. CDR3 sequence (DNA): TGCGCCAGCAGCTTGCAGGGGGCTAGCAATCAGCCCCAGCATTTT. It codes for CASSLQGASNQPQHF.

This chain links TRBV5-1 with TRBJ2-1, with TRBD2 matching over 9 bases. The CDR3 spans 13 residues. Germline V lookup: CDR1 SGHRS, CDR2 YFSETQ. V shed 7 bases, J shed 5 bases, and the junction held 4 bases outside the gene matches. CDR3 region: CASGLALNNEQFF. In DNA form, the CDR3 reads TGCGCCAGCGGACTAGCGTTGAACAATGAGCAGTTCTTC.

This CDR3 is CSVASVNMNTEAFF. The CDR3 DNA is TGCAGCGTTGCGTCAGTGAACATGAACACTGAAGCTTTCTTT. The chain employs TRBV29-1 and TRBJ1-1; D not resolved. The V gene lost 4 bases and the J gene lost 0 bases, with 12 bases spanning the gap. Germline CDR1 and CDR2: SQVTM and ANQGSEA. The CDR3 covers 14 residues.

The V gene is TRBV19, the J gene TRBJ1-5; D remains ambiguous. Looked up from germline, CDR1 is LNHDA and CDR2 is SQIVND (reference sequence). The CDR3 runs to 15 residues. V dropped 2 bases and J dropped 1 base, with 9 bases sitting between them. For the CDR3, the DNA is TGTGCCAGTAGTATACGGGCCGAGAGCAATCAGCCCCAGCATTTT. It specifies CASSIRAESNQPQHF.

This chain connects TRBV7-3 to TRBJ2-1; D remains unclear. The CDR3 consists of 13 residues. Germline CDR1 and CDR2: SGHTA and FQGTGA. V was pared by 3 bases and J by 5 bases, with 8 bases between. The CDR3 loop reads CASSFRRDNEQFF. In nucleotides, the CDR3 is TGTGCCAGCAGCTTCCGACGGGACAATGAGCAGTTCTTC. Variable domain in full (rest from reference TRBV7-3 and TRBJ2-1): GAGVSQTPSNKVTEKGKYVELRCDPISGHTALYWYRQSLGQGPEFLIYFQGTGAADDSGLPNDRFFAVRPEGSVSTLKIQRTERGDSAVYLCASSFRRDNEQFFGPGTRLTVL.

The chain carries TRBV2 and TRBJ1-1, with D possibly being TRBD1 (6 bases). Germline CDR1 SNHLY, CDR2 FYNNEI. The CDR3 consists of 14 residues. Trimming left V 6 bases short and J 7 bases short, with 18 bases between. The CDR3 protein is CASRDQGSGREAFF. CDR3 nucleotides: TGTGCCAGCAGGGACCAGGGGAGCGGTCGTGAAGCTTTCTTT. Based on the CDR3 plus reference TRBV2 and TRBJ1-1, the full variable domain is EPEVTQTPSHQVTQMGQEVILRCVPISNHLYFYWYRQILGQKVEFLVSFYNNEISEKSEIFDDQFSVERPDGSNFTLKIRSTKLEDSAMYFCASRDQGSGREAFFGQGTRLTVV.

In DNA form, the CDR3 reads TGTGCCAGCAGTTACTTAGGGCTAGCGGGGCGGGACATTCAGTACTTC. This codes for CASSYLGLAGRDIQYF. The rearrangement links TRBV6-5 to TRBJ2-4; 9 positions match TRBD2. J was trimmed by 8 bases and V by 1 base; bases with no gene match: 9. The CDR3 is 16 amino acids. CDR1 is MNHEY and CDR2 is SVGAGI in the germline V gene.

This sequence joins TRBV6-1 and TRBJ2-6, with D maybe TRBD1 (7 bases). V was trimmed by 1 base and J by 4 bases, leaving 11 bases between them. There are 16 residues in the CDR3. Germline CDR1 reads MNHNS; CDR2 reads SASEGT. As DNA, the CDR3 is TGTGCCAGCAGTGAAGGCGGGACAGCCGGGGCCAACGTCCTGACTTTC. Translated: CASSEGGTAGANVLTF.

The genes are TRBV18 and TRBJ2-4, with 7 bases identical to TRBD1. V lost 0 bases and J lost 6; bases outside the gene matches: 2. CDR1 and CDR2 from the germline V gene are KGHSH and LQKENI. The CDR3 has 14 amino acids. The CDR3 loop is CASSPPGQPNIQYF. DNA for the CDR3: TGTGCCAGCTCACCACCGGGACAGCCAAACATTCAGTACTTC.

V and J are TRBV4-2 and TRBJ1-2; D unresolved. Germline CDR1 reads LGHNA; CDR2 reads YNFKEQ. The CDR3 consists of 14 residues. V was clipped by 0 bases and J by 5 bases, with 10 bases between them. DNA of the CDR3: TGTGCCAGCAGCCAAGAATCCGATCGATATGGCTACACCTTC. It codes for CASSQESDRYGYTF.